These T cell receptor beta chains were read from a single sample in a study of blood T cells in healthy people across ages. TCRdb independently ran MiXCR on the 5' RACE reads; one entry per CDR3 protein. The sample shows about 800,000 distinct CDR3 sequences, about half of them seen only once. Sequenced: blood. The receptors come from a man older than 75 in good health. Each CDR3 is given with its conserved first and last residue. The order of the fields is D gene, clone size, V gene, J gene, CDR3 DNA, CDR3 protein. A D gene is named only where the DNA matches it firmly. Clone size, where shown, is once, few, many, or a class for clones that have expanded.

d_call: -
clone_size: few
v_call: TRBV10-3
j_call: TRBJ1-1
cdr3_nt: TGTGCCATCAGTGAGTCCCCGGAGAACACTGAAGCTTTCTTT
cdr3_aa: CAISESPENTEAFF

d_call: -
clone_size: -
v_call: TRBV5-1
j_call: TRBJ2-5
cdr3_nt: TGCGCCAGCAGCTTGGAGGCCGGGGCGAAGAGGACCCAGTACTTC
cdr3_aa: CASSLEAGAKRTQYF

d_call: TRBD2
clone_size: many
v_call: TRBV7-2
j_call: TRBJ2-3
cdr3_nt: TGTGCCAGCAGTACCGGGACTAGCAGCCTTACGCAGTATTTT
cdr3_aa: CASSTGTSSLTQYF

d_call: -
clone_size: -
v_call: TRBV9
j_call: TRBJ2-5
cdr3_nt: TGTGCCAGCAGCGTGACAGGCAATATCTACAATGAGCAGTACTTC
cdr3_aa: CASSVTGNIYNEQYF

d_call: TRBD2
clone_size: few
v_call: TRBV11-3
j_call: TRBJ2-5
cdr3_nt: TGTGCCAGCAGCTTAGCCACGACTAGCGGGGGGCAAGAGACCCAGTACTTC
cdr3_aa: CASSLATTSGGQETQYF

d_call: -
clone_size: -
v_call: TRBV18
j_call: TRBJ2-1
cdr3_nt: TGTGCCAGCTCCCAGGGGGGTAACGGGAACTTGAGGAATGAGCAGTTCTTC
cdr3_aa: CASSQGGNGNLRNEQFF

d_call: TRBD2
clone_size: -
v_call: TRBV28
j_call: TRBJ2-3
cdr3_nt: TGTGCCAGCACGGGTGGGGCTCTAGCGGGAGCAGATACGCAGTATTTT
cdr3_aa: CASTGGALAGADTQYF

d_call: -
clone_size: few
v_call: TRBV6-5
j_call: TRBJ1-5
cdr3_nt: TGTGCCAGCAGTTACGGTGGCGGTCAGCCCCAGCATTTT
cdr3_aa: CASSYGGGQPQHF

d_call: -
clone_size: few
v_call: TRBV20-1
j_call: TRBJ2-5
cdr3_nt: TGCAGTGCTAGCGTGCCACAGGGTCAAGAGACCCAGTACTTC
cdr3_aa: CSASVPQGQETQYF

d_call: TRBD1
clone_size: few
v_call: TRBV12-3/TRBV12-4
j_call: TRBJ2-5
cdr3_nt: TGTGCCAGCAGGCGGGACAGGGTACAAGAGACCCAGTACTTC
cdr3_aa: CASRRDRVQETQYF

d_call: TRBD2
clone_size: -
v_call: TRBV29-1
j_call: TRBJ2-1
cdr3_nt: TGCAGCGTCCAGGTTAGCGGGAATGAGCAGTTCTTC
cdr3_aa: CSVQVSGNEQFF

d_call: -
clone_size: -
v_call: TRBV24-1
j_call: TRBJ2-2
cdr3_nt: TGTGCCACCAGTGATTTTACCACCGGGGAGCTGTTTTTT
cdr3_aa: CATSDFTTGELFF

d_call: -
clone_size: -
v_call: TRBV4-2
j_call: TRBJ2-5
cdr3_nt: TGTGCCAGCAGCCAAGATCAAACATACCAAGAGACCCAGTACTTC
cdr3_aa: CASSQDQTYQETQYF

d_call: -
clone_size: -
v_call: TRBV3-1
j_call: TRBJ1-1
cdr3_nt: TGTGTCAGCAGCCAAGGGCGGCAGGCTGGGAACACTGAAGCTTTCTTT
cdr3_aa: CVSSQGRQAGNTEAFF

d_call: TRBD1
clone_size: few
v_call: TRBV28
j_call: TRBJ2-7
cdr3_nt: TGTGCCAGCAGAGGGGGCGCTCTTGGCGAGCAGTACTTC
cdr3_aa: CASRGGALGEQYF

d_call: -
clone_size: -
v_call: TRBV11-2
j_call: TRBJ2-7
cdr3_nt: TGTGCCAGCAGCCCGGTCAGCACCTACGAGCAGTACTTC
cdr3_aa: CASSPVSTYEQYF

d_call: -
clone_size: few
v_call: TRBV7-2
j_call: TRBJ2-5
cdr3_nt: TGTGCCAGCAGCTTAGTTTCGGGCACTGCGGGTGAGACCCAGTACTTC
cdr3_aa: CASSLVSGTAGETQYF

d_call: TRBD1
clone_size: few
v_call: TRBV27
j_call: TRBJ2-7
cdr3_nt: TGTGCCAGCAGTTTACGGGACAGGGGGGAAAGCTCCTACGAGCAGTACTTC
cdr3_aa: CASSLRDRGESSYEQYF

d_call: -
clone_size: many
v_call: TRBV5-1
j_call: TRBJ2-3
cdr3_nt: TGCGCCAGCAGCTTGGGAGACAGGATACCAGATACGCAGTATTTT
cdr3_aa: CASSLGDRIPDTQYF

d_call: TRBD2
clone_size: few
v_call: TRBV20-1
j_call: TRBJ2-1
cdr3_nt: TGCAGTGCTAGGAAACCGGGACTAGCGGGAGTCAGGCACAGGAATGAGCAGTTCTTC
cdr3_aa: CSARKPGLAGVRHRNEQFF

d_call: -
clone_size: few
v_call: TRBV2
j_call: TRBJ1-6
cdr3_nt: TGTGCCAGCAGTCCTATCTGGGACTTCCGGAGCTCCTATAATTCACCCCTCCACTTT
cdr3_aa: CASSPIWDFRSSYNSPLHF

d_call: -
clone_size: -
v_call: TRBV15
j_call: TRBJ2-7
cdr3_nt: TGTGCCACCACCAAGGATAACGGGGCCTCCTACGAGCAGTACTTC
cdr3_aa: CATTKDNGASYEQYF

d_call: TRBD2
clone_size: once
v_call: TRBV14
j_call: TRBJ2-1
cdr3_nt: TGTGCCAGCAGCAGGGGACTAGCGGGTCTATACAATGAGCAGTTCTTC
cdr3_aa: CASSRGLAGLYNEQFF

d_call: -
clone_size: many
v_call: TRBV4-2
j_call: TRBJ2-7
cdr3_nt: TGTGCCAGCAGCCAGAAGGTCATAGGTACAGGGTCCTCCCACGAGCAGTACTTC
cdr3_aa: CASSQKVIGTGSSHEQYF

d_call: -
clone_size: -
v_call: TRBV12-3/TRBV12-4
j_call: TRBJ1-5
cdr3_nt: TGTGCCAGCAGTTCGCAGGGGCGTAGTTCCCAGCATTTT
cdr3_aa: CASSSQGRSSQHF

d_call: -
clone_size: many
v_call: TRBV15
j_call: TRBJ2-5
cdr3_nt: TGTGCCACCAGCAGAGCTTGGAGGGGCCCCTTGGAAGAGACCCAGTACTTC
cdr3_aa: CATSRAWRGPLEETQYF